This T cell receptor (beta chain) stems from a study of blood T cell repertoires in COVID-19. Overall study context: Samples of COVID-19 (acute and convalescent) were obtained from the United States, Italy and Spain. T cells, B-cell-depleted T cells, or PBMCs supplied cDNA or gDNA.

CDR1 is SEHNR and CDR2 is FQNEAQ in the germline V gene (reference sequence). CDR3 length: 15 residues. Trimming removed 4 bases at V and 0 bases at J, with 9 bases between. Source study methods: Estimation of nucleated cell counts relied on the amplification of reference gene primers. The method was immunoSEQ multiplex PCR; TCRdb's version includes in-frame clones alone and lacks a portion of them. Clone size and the V and J calls come from that table; the DNA yielded D and trimming. The table includes some 70,000 clones, 83% detected once. The sample comprised peripheral blood. This chain joins TRBV7-9 and TRBJ1-4; no clear D gene. This sequence was found in a man in his fifties or sixties with active COVID-19. The CDR3 spells CASSSYSSTNEKLFF. DNA for the CDR3: TGTGCCAGCAGCTCTTACAGCTCAACTAATGAAAAACTGTTTTTT.